The 25 T cell receptor beta chains listed next were all sequenced from one sample in a study of radiation and T cells in renal cell carcinoma. The protocol was immunoSEQ multiplex PCR, while the TCRdb copy is restricted to in-frame clones and leaves out a portion. This table holds roughly 82,000 clones, nearly 90% found once. The time point is: blood 4 weeks post-SBRT, at nephrectomy. Specified treatment: 15 Gy SBRT to primary tumor, nephrectomy 4 weeks later. This material consisted of blood, taken from a patient whose treatment included radiotherapy and nephrectomy. Receptors were obtained from a woman aged 70 to 79 with renal cell carcinoma.

J is TRBJ2-7 and V is TRBV2; D gene uncertain. Germline V gene sequence: CDR1 SNHLY, CDR2 FYNNEI. V lost 7 bases, J lost 6 bases, and 10 bases lay in between. The CDR3 covers 11 residues. The CDR3 spells CASIQLSEQYF. The CDR3 DNA is TGTGCCAGCATACAACTCTCCGAGCAGTACTTC.

V gene TRBV9 combines with J gene TRBJ1-1; TRBD1 might be the D (6 bases). Trimming took off 0 bases at V and 1 base at J, with 13 bases between the two ends. Germline CDR1 reads SGDLS; CDR2 reads YYNGEE. This CDR3 has 16 residues. The CDR3 reads CASSVGTGHANTEAFF. The CDR3 coding sequence is TGTGCCAGCAGCGTAGGTACGGGACACGCGAACACTGAAGCTTTCTTT.

The J gene is TRBJ2-7, the V gene TRBV7-2; maybe TRBD1 (5 bases). Germline-derived CDR1 and CDR2 are SGHTA and FQGNSA. This CDR3 comprises 15 residues. Trimming stripped 5 bases from V and 6 bases from J, with 20 bases between. CDR3 nucleotide sequence: TGTGCCAGCAGCAGCCGACAGTCAGGCGGAGCCGAGCAGTACTTC. It yields the protein CASSSRQSGGAEQYF.

The V and J genes are TRBV30 and TRBJ1-2; D ambiguous. V was trimmed by 4 bases and J by 4 bases, leaving 10 bases between them. CDR1 and CDR2 (germline): GTSNPN, SVGIG (reference sequence). The CDR3 sequence is 12 residues long. The CDR3 sequence: CAWINGLYGYTF. The CDR3 DNA follows: TGTGCCTGGATTAACGGACTCTATGGCTACACCTTC.

The chain has TRBV28 and TRBJ1-6; 8 bases are shared with TRBD1. CDR1 and CDR2 from the germline V gene are MDHEN and SYDVKM. CDR3 length equals 15 residues. V trimming: 6 bases; J trimming: 14 bases; junction bases outside the gene matches: 15. This CDR3 reads CASSLEGQGPGSLHF. CDR3 sequence (DNA): TGTGCCAGCAGCTTAGAAGGACAGGGCCCGGGGTCCCTCCACTTT.

This clone was seen a single time. The genes are TRBV23-1 and TRBJ1-6; a possible D gene is TRBD1 (5 bases). TRBV23-1 has ORF status, its function being uncertain. There are 14 residues in the CDR3. V lost 9 bases, J lost 8 bases, and 17 bases lay in between. CDR3 DNA: TGCGCCAGGCCCCAGGTCGGGGCCCATTCACCCCTCCACTTT. It encodes CARPQVGAHSPLHF.

Here the CDR3 DNA reads TGTGCCAGCAGTGTGACAGAAACCAGGCCCGGGGAGCTGTTTTTT. This translates into CASSVTETRPGELFF. V gene TRBV6-1 combines with J gene TRBJ2-2, with D maybe TRBD1 (5 bases). Trimming pared 4 bases from V and 6 bases from J, leaving 15 bases between. This CDR3 comprises 15 residues. Germline V gives CDR1 MNHNS, CDR2 SASEGT.

This rearrangement joins TRBV25-1 to TRBJ1-3; maybe TRBD1 (6 bases). The V and J ends lost 6 bases and 0 bases respectively, with 6 bases between them. CDR1 is MGHDK, CDR2 SYGVNS, per germline. The CDR3 extends over 13 amino acids. CDR3 sequence (DNA): TGTGCCAGCAGACAGGGCTCTGGAAACACCATATATTTT. It specifies CASRQGSGNTIYF. Looking up the rest from reference TRBV25-1 and TRBJ1-3 gives the full variable domain: EADIYQTPRYLVIGTGKKITLECSQTMGHDKMYWYQQDPGMELHLIHYSYGVNSTEKGDLSSESTVSRIRTEHFPLTLESARPSHTSQYLCASRQGSGNTIYFGEGSWLTVV.

The chain carries TRBV19 and TRBJ1-2, with a possible D match to TRBD1 (5 bases). V lost 3 bases to trimming and J lost 0 bases, with 11 bases between them. The germline V gene has CDR1 LNHDA and CDR2 SQIVND (reference sequence). This CDR3 contains 15 residues. The CDR3 here is CASSIPGGANYGYTF. The CDR3 nucleotides read TGTGCCAGTAGTATTCCGGGGGGAGCTAACTATGGCTACACCTTC.

Remarks on this clone: An end of the junction differs from the germline gene, which may be a read error. The V call is TRBV20-1, the J call TRBJ2-4; no reliable D call. CDR1 is DFQATT and CDR2 is SNEGSKA in the germline V gene (reference sequence). The CDR3 length is 10 residues. CDR3 coding DNA: TGCAGTCCTAGAGAAAACATTCAGTACTTC. Its protein is CSPRENIQYF.

The rearrangement links TRBV30 to TRBJ1-4, with 10 nucleotides matching TRBD1. Germline lookup yields CDR1 GTSNPN and CDR2 SVGIG (reference sequence). CDR3 length: 15 amino acids. The V and J ends lost 1 base and 10 bases, in that order; junction bases with no gene match: 9. The DNA for the CDR3 is TGTGCCTGGAGTGGACAGGGGGCGAAGGAAAGAAAACTGTTTTTT. It specifies CAWSGQGAKERKLFF.

V gene TRBV7-9 combines with J gene TRBJ2-3, with TRBD1 matching over 7 bases. V was clipped by 4 bases and J by 3 bases; unmatched bases: 10. CDR3 length: 16 amino acids. The V gene's germline CDR1 is SEHNR and CDR2 FQNEAQ (reference sequence). The CDR3 nucleotides read TGTGCCAGCAGCTGGGGGACAGCTCAAGCAACAGATACGCAGTATTTT. It is translated as CASSWGTAQATDTQYF.

This chain links TRBV5-4 with TRBJ2-3; TRBD2 matches at 15 bases. Per the germline V gene, CDR1 is SGHNT and CDR2 is YYREEE (reference sequence). Trimming at V came to 2 bases and at J to 5 bases, leaving 12 bases not matched to a gene. The CDR3 loop spans 19 amino acids. The DNA for the CDR3 is TGTGCCAGCAGCTTACCGGGACAGGGGACTAGCGGGGGGCAAGATACGCAGTATTTT. Translating gives CASSLPGQGTSGGQDTQYF.

The genes are TRBV6-5 and TRBJ2-7; unclear D gene. Looked up from germline, CDR1 is MNHEY and CDR2 is SVGAGI. This CDR3 spans 11 amino acids. The V end lost 5 bases, the J end lost 3 bases, and 5 bases lay between the germline ends. DNA for the CDR3: TGTGCCAGCAGTACGATCTACGAGCAGTACTTC. Amino acid sequence: CASSTIYEQYF.

The chain couples TRBV6-9 to TRBJ2-3; possibly TRBD2 for D (7 bases). V gave up 2 bases and J gave up 5 bases, with 14 bases separating them. This CDR3 region has 15 residues. Per germline, CDR1 MNHGY and CDR2 SVAAGI. Here the CDR3 DNA reads TGTGCCAGCAGTTATCGGGGGGCTGGTTTAGATACGCAGTATTTT. Translation: CASSYRGAGLDTQYF.

Comments on this clone: The junction and the germline gene differ at one end; a read error may be behind it. The chain has TRBV7-7 and TRBJ2-5; 11 nucleotides match TRBD2. Germline V gene data show CDR1 as SSHAT and CDR2 as FNYEAQ (reference sequence). The CDR3 contains 16 residues. The CDR3 loop is CASSLGLAGGGETQYF. The CDR3 DNA sequence: TGTGCTAGCAGCTTAGGGCTAGCGGGGGGTGGAGAGACCCAGTACTTC.

The table lists this clone with a count of one. The chain carries TRBV6-5 and TRBJ2-3; TRBD1 agrees at 7 bases. CDR1 and CDR2 from the germline V gene are MNHEY and SVGAGI. J lost 1 base, V lost 2 bases, and 3 bases had no gene match. This CDR3 contains 15 residues. The CDR3 DNA is TGTGCCAGCAGTTACCTTGGACAGGGCACAGATACGCAGTATTTT. The encoded protein is CASSYLGQGTDTQYF.

This clone was counted once. The rearrangement uses TRBV30 and TRBJ2-1, with TRBD2 matching over 16 bases. V lost 2 bases, J lost 9 bases, and 10 bases stayed unmatched. The CDR3 has 17 residues. Germline CDR1 is GTSNPN and CDR2 is SVGIG (reference sequence). The CDR3, as DNA: TGTGCCTGGAGTCTTCCCTTGGGACTAGCGGGGGGGGTTGAGCAGTTCTTC. This codes for CAWSLPLGLAGGVEQFF.

The chain employs TRBV5-4 and TRBJ1-5; tentatively, D is TRBD1 (6 bases). The CDR3 extends over 14 amino acids. Germline values: CDR1 SGHNT, CDR2 YYREEE (reference sequence). V was trimmed by 4 bases and J by 7 bases, leaving 15 bases between them. Here the CDR3 reads CASSRSGEGQPQHF. The CDR3 DNA is TGTGCCAGCAGCAGATCAGGGGAAGGACAGCCCCAGCATTTT.

The CDR3 here is CASSEEHYPSSYEQYF. The CDR3 DNA reads TGTGCCAGCAGTGAAGAACATTACCCCAGCTCCTACGAGCAGTACTTC. This sequence joins TRBV6-1 and TRBJ2-7, with D unclear. Trimming stripped 1 base from V and 0 bases from J, with 13 bases between. The CDR3 extends over 16 amino acids. Per the germline V gene, CDR1 is MNHNS and CDR2 is SASEGT.

A few counts support this clone. The chain combines TRBV27 with TRBJ1-3; 7 positions match TRBD1. The ends lost 8 bases at V and 4 bases at J; junction bases unmatched: 11. The CDR3 is 15 residues long. The germline CDR1 and CDR2 sequences are MNHEY and SMNVEV (reference sequence). The CDR3 DNA reads TGTGCCAGCTCGTCCCTGGGGGGACAGGGAAACACCATATATTTT. Its translation: CASSSLGGQGNTIYF.

This chain uses TRBV11-1 with TRBJ1-1; D remains ambiguous. This CDR3 spans 14 amino acids. Trimming took off 1 base at V and 1 base at J, with 7 bases between the two ends. Germline CDR1 and CDR2: SGHAT and FQDESV (reference sequence). CDR3: CASSLDPGNTEAFF. CDR3 nucleotides: TGTGCCAGCAGCTTAGACCCGGGGAACACTGAAGCTTTCTTT. Full variable domain (outside the CDR3, taken from reference TRBV11-1 and TRBJ1-1): EAEVAQSPRYKITEKSQAVAFWCDPISGHATLYWYRQILGQGPELLVQFQDESVVDDSQLPKDRFSAERLKGVDSTLKIQPAELGDSAMYLCASSLDPGNTEAFFGQGTRLTVV.

The V gene is TRBV11-3, the J gene TRBJ2-7, with D perhaps assigned TRBD1 or TRBD2 (5 bases each). CDR1 SGHNT and CDR2 YENEEA come from the germline V gene. Trimming removed 5 bases from V and 2 bases from J, with 16 bases in between. The CDR3 runs 15 residues. The CDR3 loop is CASSREGRDPYEQYF. CDR3 bases: TGTGCCAGCAGCCGAGAGGGACGGGATCCCTACGAGCAGTACTTC.

The gene calls are TRBV5-1 and TRBJ2-2, with D uncertain. CDR3 length equals 14 residues. Trimming pared 0 bases from V and 4 bases from J, leaving 7 bases between. Germline CDR1 reads SGHRS; CDR2 reads YFSETQ. The CDR3 DNA reads TGCGCCAGCAGCTTGGAACCTTTCACCGGGGAGCTGTTTTTT. As protein: CASSLEPFTGELFF.

This sequence joins TRBV6-1 and TRBJ2-5; D not certain. Deletions cut 5 bases from V and 3 bases from J, with 4 bases between. In germline, CDR1 is MNHNS, CDR2 SASEGT. This CDR3 is 11 amino acids long. This CDR3 reads CASSPKETQYF. CDR3 in DNA: TGTGCCAGCAGTCCCAAAGAGACCCAGTACTTC.